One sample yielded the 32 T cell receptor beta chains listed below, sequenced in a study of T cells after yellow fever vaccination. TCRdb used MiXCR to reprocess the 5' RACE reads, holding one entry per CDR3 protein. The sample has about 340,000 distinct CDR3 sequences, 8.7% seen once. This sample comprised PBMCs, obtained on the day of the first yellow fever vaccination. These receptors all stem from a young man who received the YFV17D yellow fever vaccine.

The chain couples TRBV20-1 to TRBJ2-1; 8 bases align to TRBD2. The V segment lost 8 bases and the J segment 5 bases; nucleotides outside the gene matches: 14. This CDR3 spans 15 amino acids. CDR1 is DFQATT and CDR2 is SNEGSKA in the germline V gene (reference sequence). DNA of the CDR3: TGCAGTTCTGGTAGCGGGGCTCCAGAGAACAATGAGCAGTTCTTC. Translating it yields CSSGSGAPENNEQFF.

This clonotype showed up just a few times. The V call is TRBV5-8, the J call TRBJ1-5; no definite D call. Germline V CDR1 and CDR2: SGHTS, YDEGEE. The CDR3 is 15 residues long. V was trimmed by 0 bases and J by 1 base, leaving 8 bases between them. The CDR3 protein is CASSLVLASNQPQHF. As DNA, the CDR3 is TGTGCCAGCAGCTTGGTTTTGGCGAGCAATCAGCCCCAGCATTTT. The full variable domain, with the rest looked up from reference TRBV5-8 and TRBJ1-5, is EAGVTQSPTHLIKTRGQQATLRCSPISGHTSVYWYQQALGLGLQFLLWYDEGEERNRGNFPPRFSGRQFPNYSSELNVNALELEDSALYLCASSLVLASNQPQHFGDGTRLSIL.

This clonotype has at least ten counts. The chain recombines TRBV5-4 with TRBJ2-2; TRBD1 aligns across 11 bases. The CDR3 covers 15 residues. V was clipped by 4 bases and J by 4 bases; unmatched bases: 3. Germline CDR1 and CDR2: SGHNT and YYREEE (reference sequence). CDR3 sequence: CASSPGTGGTGELFF. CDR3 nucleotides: TGTGCCAGCAGCCCCGGGACAGGGGGCACCGGGGAGCTGTTTTTT.

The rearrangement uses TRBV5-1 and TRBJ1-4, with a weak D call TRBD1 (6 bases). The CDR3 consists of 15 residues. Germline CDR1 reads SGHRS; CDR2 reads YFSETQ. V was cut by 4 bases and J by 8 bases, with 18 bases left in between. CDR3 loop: CASSGGDTLREKLFF. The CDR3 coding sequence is TGCGCCAGCAGCGGAGGGGACACGCTGCGGGAAAAACTGTTTTTT.

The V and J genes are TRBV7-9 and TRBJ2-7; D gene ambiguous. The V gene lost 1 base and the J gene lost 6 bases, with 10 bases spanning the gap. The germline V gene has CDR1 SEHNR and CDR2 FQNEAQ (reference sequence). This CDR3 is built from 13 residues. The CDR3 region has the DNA TGTGCCAGCAGCTTAGGAATATGGGGCGAGCAGTACTTC. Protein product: CASSLGIWGEQYF.

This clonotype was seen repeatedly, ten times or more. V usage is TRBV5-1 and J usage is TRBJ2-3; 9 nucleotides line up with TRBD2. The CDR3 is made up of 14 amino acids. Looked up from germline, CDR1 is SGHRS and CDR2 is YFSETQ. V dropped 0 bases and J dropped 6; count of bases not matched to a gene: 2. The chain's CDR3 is CASSLDTSGDTQYF. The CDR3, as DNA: TGCGCCAGCAGCTTGGATACTAGCGGGGATACGCAGTATTTT. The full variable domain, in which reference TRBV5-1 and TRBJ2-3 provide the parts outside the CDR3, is KAGVTQTPRYLIKTRGQQVTLSCSPISGHRSVSWYQQTPGQGLQFLFEYFSETQRNKGNFPGRFSGRQFSNSRSEMNVSTLELGDSALYLCASSLDTSGDTQYFGPGTRLTVL.

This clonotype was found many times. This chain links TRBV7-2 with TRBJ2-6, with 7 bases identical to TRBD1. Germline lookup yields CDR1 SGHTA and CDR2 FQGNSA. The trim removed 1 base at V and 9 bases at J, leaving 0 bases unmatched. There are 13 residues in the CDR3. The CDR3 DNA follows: TGTGCCAGCAGCTTAGGACAGGGCAACGTCCTGACTTTC. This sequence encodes CASSLGQGNVLTF.

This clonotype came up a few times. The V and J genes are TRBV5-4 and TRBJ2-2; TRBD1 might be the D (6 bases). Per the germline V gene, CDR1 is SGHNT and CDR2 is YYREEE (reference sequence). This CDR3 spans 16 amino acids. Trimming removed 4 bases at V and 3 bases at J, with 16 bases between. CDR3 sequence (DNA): TGTGCCAGCAGCCTGGAGACTGGGGGCGACACCGGGGAGCTGTTTTTT. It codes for CASSLETGGDTGELFF.

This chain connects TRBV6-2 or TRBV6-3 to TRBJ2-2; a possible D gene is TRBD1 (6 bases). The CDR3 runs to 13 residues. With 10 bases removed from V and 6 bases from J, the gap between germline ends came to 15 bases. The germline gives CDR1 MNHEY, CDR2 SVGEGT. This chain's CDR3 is CATEPTGSGELFF. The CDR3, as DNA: TGTGCCACCGAACCCACAGGGTCCGGGGAGCTGTTTTTT.

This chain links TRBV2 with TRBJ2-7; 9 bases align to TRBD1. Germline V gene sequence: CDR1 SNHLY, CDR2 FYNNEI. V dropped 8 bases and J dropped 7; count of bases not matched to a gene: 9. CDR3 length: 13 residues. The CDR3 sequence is CASAGQGTGEQYF. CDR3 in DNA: TGTGCCAGCGCAGGACAGGGGACGGGAGAGCAGTACTTC.

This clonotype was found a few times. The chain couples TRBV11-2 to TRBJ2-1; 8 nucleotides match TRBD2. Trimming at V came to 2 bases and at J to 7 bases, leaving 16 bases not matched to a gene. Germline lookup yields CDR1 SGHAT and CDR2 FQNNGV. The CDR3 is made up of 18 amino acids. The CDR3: CASSLWERAGGATNEQFF. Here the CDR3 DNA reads TGTGCCAGCAGCTTATGGGAAAGGGCCGGGGGGGCAACGAATGAGCAGTTCTTC.

CDR3 residues: CASSYSGGLFEGETQYF. DNA of the CDR3: TGTGCCAGCAGTTACTCGGGGGGCCTTTTTGAAGGAGAGACCCAGTACTTC. The chain uses TRBV6-5 and TRBJ2-5, with D perhaps being TRBD1 or TRBD2 (6 bases each). Deletions cut 0 bases from V and 4 bases from J, with 18 bases between. The germline V gene has CDR1 MNHEY and CDR2 SVGAGI. The CDR3 totals 17 residues.

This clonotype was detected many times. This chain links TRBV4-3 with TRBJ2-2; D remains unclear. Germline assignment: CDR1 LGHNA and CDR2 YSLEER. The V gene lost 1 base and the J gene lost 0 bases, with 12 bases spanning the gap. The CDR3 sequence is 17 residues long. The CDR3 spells CASSQVGSPTNTGELFF. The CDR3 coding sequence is TGCGCCAGCAGCCAAGTGGGCAGCCCAACGAACACCGGGGAGCTGTTTTTT.

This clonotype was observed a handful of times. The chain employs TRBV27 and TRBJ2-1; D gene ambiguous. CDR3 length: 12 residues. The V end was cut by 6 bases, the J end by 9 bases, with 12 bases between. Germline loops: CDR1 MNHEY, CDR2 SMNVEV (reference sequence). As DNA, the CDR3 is TGTGCCAGCAGCTACGGCAGAGGTGAGCAGTTCTTC. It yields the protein CASSYGRGEQFF.

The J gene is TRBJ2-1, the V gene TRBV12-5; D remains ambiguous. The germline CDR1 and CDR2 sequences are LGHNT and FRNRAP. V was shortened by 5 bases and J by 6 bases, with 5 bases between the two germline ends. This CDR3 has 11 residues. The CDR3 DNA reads TGTGCTAGTGGTCCCCTCAATGAGCAGTTCTTC. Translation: CASGPLNEQFF.

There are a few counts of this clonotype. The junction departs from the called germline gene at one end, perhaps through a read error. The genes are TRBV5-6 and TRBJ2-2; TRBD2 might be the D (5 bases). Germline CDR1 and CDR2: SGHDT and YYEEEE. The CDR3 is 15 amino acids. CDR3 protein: CASSLEWENAGELFF. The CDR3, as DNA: TGTGCCAGCAGCTTGGAATGGGAGAACGCCGGGGAGCTGTTTTTT. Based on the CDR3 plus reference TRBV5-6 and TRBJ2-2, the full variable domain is DAGVTQSPTHLIKTRGQQVTLRCSPKSGHDTVSWYQQALGQGPQFIFQYYEEEERQRGNFPDRFSGHQFPNYSSELNVNALLLGDSALYLCASSLEWENAGELFFGEGSRLTVL.

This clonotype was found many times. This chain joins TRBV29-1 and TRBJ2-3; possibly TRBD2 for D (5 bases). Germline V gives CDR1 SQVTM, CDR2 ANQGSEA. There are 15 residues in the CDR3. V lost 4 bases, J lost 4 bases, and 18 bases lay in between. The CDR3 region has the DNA TGCAGCGTTGGGGGAAGAGGGAACAGTCCAGATACGCAGTATTTT. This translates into CSVGGRGNSPDTQYF.

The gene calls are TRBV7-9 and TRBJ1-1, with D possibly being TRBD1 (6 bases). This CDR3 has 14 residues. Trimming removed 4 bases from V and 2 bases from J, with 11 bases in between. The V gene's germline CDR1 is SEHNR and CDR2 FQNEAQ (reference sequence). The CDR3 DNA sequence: TGTGCCAGCAGCTATCACGGGACAAACACTGAAGCTTTCTTT. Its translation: CASSYHGTNTEAFF.

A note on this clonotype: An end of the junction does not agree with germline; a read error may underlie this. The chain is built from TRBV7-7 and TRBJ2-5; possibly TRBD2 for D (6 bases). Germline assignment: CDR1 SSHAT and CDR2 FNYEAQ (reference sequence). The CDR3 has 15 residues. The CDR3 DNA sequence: TGTGCTAGCAGCTTAGGAGCGGGCGGTCAAGAGACCCAGTACTTC. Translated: CASSLGAGGQETQYF.

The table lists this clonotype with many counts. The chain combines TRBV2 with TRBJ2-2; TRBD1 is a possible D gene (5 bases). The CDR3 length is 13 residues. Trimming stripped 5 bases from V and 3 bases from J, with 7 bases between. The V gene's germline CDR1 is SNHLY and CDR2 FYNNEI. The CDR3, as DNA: TGTGCCAGCAGTAGACAGTACACCGGGGAGCTGTTTTTT. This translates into CASSRQYTGELFF.

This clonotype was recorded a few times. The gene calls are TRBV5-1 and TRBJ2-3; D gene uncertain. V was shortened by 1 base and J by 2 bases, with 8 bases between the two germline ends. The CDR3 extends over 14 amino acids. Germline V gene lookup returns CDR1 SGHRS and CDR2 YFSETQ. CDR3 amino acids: CASSLPGDTDTQYF. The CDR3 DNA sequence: TGCGCCAGCAGCTTGCCGGGTGACACAGATACGCAGTATTTT.

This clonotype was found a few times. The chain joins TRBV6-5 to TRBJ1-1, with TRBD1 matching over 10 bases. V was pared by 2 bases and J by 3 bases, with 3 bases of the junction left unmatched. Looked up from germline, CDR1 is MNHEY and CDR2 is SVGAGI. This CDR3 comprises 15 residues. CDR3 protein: CASSYSGQGDTEAFF. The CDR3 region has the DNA TGTGCCAGCAGTTACAGTGGACAGGGGGACACTGAAGCTTTCTTT.

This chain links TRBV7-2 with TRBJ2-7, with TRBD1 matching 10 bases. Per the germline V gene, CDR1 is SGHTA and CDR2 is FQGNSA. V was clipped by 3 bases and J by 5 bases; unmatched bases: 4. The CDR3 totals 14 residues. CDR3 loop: CASSFPGQGNEQYF. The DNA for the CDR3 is TGTGCCAGCAGCTTTCCGGGACAGGGGAACGAGCAGTACTTC. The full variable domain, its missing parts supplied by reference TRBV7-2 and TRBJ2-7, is GAGVSQSPSNKVTEKGKDVELRCDPISGHTALYWYRQSLGQGLEFLIYFQGNSAPDKSGLPSDRFSAERTGGSVSTLTIQRTQQEDSAVYLCASSFPGQGNEQYFGPGTRLTVT.

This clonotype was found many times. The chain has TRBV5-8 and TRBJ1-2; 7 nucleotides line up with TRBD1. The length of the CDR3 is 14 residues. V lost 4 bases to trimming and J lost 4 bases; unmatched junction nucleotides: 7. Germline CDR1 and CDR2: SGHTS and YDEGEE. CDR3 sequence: CASSPGTVGYGYTF. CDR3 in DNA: TGTGCCAGCAGCCCCGGGACAGTTGGCTATGGCTACACCTTC. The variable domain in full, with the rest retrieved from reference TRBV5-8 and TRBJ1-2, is EAGVTQSPTHLIKTRGQQATLRCSPISGHTSVYWYQQALGLGLQFLLWYDEGEERNRGNFPPRFSGRQFPNYSSELNVNALELEDSALYLCASSPGTVGYGYTFGSGTRLTVV.

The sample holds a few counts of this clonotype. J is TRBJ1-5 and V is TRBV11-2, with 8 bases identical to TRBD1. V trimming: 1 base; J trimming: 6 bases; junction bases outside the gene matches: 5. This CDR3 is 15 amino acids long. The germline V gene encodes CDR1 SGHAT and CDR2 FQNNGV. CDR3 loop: CASSLGGTGGQPQHF. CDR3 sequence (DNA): TGTGCCAGCAGCTTAGGCGGGACAGGAGGTCAGCCCCAGCATTTT.

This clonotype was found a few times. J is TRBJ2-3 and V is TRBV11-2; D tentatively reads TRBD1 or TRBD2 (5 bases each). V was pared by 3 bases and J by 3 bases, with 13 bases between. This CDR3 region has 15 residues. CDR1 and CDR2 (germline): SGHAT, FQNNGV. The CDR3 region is CASSFKRTWTDTQYF. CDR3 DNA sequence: TGTGCCAGCAGCTTTAAGCGGACATGGACAGATACGCAGTATTTT.

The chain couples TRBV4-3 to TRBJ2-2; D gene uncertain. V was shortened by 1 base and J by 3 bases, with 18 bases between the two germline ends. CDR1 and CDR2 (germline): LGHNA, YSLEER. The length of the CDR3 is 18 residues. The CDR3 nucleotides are TGCGCCAGCAGCCAAGCCTTACCCACCCGCACTGACACCGGGGAGCTGTTTTTT. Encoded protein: CASSQALPTRTDTGELFF.

The chain's CDR3 is CASDSGWADTQYF. CDR3 bases: TGTGCCAGCGATTCGGGGTGGGCAGATACGCAGTATTTT. This chain joins TRBV7-9 and TRBJ2-3, with D possibly being TRBD2 (5 bases). The germline CDR1 and CDR2 sequences are SEHNR and FQNEAQ (reference sequence). CDR3 size: 13 residues. With 8 bases removed from V and 4 bases from J, the gap between germline ends came to 13 bases.

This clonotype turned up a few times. The CDR3 reads CASSTDRENTEAFF. In DNA, the CDR3 is TGTGCCAGCAGTACAGACAGGGAGAACACTGAAGCTTTCTTT. The chain has TRBV6-1 and TRBJ1-1; 7 positions match TRBD1. The length of the CDR3 is 14 residues. Germline CDR1 is MNHNS and CDR2 is SASEGT. After removal of 5 bases from V and 1 base from J, the junction contained 4 bases not matched to a gene.

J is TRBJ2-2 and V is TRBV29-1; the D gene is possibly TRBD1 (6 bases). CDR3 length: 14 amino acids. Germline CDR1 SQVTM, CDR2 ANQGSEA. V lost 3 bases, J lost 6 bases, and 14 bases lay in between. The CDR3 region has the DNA TGCAGCGTTGACGGGCAGGGGTTTCCCGGGGAGCTGTTTTTT. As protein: CSVDGQGFPGELFF.

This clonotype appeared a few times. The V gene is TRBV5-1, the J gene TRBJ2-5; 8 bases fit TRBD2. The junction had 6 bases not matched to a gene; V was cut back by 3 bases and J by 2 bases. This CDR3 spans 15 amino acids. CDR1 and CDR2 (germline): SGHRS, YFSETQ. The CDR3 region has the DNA TGCGCCAGCAGCTCCACCGGGACTAGTCAAGAGACCCAGTACTTC. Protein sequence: CASSSTGTSQETQYF.

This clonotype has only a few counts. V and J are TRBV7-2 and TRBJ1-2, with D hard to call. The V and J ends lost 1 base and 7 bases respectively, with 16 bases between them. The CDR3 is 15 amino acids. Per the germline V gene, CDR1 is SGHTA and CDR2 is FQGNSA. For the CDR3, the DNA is TGTGCCAGCAGCTTAGGTCAGGACTCCCCTTCTGGCTACACCTTC. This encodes CASSLGQDSPSGYTF.